The source of this TCR beta chain is a study of blood T cell repertoires in COVID-19. Study-wide context: Acute and convalescent COVID-19 samples came from the United States, Italy and Spain.

Germline V gene data show CDR1 as MDHEN and CDR2 as SYDVKM. V was pared by 5 bases and J by 2 bases, with 3 bases between. The CDR3 runs 11 residues. Original methodology: Estimates of nucleated cell counts were drawn from the amplification of reference gene primers. Clones were sequenced by immunoSEQ multiplex PCR, and TCRdb holds only the in-frame ones, with some missing. The D gene and trimming were derived from the DNA, and the V and J assignments and clone size from that table. The sample has some 31,000 clones, 85% seen once; the top ten hold roughly 15%. This TCR derives from a human donor with acute or convalescent COVID-19. The donor label of this sample is uncertain. What was sequenced was peripheral blood. The V and J genes are TRBV28 and TRBJ1-1, with no clear D. CDR3 amino acids: CASSHNTEAFF. CDR3 nucleotide sequence: TGTGCCAGCAGTCATAACACTGAAGCTTTCTTT.